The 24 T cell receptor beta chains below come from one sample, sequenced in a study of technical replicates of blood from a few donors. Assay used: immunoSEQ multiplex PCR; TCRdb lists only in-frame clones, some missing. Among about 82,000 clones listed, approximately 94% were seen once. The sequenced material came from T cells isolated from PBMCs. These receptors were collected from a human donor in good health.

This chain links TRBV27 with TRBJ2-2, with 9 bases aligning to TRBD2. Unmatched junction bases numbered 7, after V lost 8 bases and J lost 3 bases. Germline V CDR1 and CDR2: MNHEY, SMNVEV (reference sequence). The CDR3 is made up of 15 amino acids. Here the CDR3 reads CASGRRGGYTGELFF. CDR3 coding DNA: TGTGCCAGCGGGAGGCGGGGGGGCTACACCGGGGAGCTGTTTTTT.

The CDR3 coding sequence is TGTGCCAGCAGTGAACAGGGAACCTACGAGCAGTACTTC. This encodes CASSEQGTYEQYF. The chain employs TRBV2 and TRBJ2-7, with D maybe TRBD1 (5 bases). This CDR3 has 13 residues. Trimming removed 2 bases from V and 2 bases from J, with 7 bases in between. The germline V gene has CDR1 SNHLY and CDR2 FYNNEI.

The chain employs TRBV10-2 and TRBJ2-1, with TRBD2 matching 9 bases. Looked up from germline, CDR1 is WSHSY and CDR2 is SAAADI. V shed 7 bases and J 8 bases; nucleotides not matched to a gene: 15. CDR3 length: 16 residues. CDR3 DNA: TGCGCCAGCAAAATTGGGGTAGCGGGAGCCCTCGATGAGCAGTTCTTC. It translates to CASKIGVAGALDEQFF.

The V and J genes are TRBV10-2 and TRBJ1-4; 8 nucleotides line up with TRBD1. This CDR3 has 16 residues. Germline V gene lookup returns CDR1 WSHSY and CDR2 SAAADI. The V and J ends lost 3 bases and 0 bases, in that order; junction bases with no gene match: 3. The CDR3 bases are TGCGCCAGCAGTGACAGGGGGCGCGCAACTAATGAAAAACTGTTTTTT. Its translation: CASSDRGRATNEKLFF.

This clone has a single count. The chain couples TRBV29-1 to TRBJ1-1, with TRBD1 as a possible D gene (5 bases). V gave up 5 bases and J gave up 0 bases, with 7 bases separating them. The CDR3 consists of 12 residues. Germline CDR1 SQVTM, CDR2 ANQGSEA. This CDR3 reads CSVYRMNTEAFF. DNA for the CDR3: TGCAGCGTTTACAGGATGAACACTGAAGCTTTCTTT. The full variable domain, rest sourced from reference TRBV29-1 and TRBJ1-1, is SAVISQKPSRDICQRGTSLTIQCQVDSQVTMMFWYRQQPGQSLTLIATANQGSEATYESGFVIDKFPISRPNLTFSTLTVSNMSPEDSSIYLCSVYRMNTEAFFGQGTRLTVV.

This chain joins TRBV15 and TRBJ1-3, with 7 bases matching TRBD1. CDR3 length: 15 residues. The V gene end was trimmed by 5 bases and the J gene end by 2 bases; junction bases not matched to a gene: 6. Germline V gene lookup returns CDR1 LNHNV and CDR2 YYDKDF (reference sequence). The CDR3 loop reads CATSGDTGAGNTIYF. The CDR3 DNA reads TGTGCCACCAGCGGGGATACAGGGGCTGGAAACACCATATATTTT.

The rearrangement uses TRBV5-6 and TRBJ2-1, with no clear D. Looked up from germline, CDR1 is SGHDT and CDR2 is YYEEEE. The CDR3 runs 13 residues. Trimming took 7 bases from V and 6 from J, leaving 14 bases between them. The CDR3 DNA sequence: TGTGCCAGCGGTGATACAGAGTTCAATGAGCAGTTCTTC. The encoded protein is CASGDTEFNEQFF.

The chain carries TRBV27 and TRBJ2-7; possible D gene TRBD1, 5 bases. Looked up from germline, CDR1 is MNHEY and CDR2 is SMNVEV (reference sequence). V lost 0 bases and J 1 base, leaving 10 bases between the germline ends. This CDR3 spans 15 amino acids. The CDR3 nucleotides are TGTGCCAGCAGTTTATCTCCGACAGCTTCCTACGAGCAGTACTTC. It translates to CASSLSPTASYEQYF.

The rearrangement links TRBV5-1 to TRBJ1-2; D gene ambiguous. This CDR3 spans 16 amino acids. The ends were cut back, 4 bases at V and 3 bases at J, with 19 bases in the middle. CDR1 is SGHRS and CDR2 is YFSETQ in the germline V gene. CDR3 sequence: CASSPQRAGTYYGYTF. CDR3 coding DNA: TGCGCCAGCAGCCCCCAGAGAGCGGGCACCTACTATGGCTACACCTTC.

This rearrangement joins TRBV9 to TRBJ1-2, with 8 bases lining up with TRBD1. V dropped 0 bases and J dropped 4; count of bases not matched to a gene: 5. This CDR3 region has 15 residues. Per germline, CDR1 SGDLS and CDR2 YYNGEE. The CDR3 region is CASSVAAGGAYGYTF. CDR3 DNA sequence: TGTGCCAGCAGCGTAGCGGCAGGGGGCGCCTATGGCTACACCTTC.

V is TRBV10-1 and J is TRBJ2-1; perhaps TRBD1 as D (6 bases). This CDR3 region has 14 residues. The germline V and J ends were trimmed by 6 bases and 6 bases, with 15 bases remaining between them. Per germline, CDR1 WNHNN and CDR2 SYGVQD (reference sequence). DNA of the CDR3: TGCGCCAGCAGCGAGGGCACACAGGGCAATGAGCAGTTCTTC. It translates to CASSEGTQGNEQFF.

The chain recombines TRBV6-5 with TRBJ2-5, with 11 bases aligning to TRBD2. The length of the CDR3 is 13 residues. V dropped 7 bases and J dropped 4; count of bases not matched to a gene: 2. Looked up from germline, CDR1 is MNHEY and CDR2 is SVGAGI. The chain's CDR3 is CASTGLAGETQYF. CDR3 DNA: TGTGCCAGCACCGGACTAGCGGGAGAGACCCAGTACTTC.

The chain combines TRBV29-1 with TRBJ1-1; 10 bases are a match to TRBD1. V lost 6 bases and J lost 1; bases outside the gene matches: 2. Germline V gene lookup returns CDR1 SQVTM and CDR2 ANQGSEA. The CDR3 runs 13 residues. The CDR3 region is CSVRTGGNTEAFF. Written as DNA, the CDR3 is TGCAGCGTAAGGACAGGGGGGAACACTGAAGCTTTCTTT. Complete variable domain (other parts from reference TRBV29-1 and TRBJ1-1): SAVISQKPSRDICQRGTSLTIQCQVDSQVTMMFWYRQQPGQSLTLIATANQGSEATYESGFVIDKFPISRPNLTFSTLTVSNMSPEDSSIYLCSVRTGGNTEAFFGQGTRLTVV.

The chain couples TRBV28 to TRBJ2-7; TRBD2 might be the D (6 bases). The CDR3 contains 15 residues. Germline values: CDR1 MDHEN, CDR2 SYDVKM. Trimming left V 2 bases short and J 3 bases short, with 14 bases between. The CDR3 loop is CASSLRLAENYEQYF. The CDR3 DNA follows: TGTGCCAGCAGTTTACGATTAGCGGAAAACTACGAGCAGTACTTC.

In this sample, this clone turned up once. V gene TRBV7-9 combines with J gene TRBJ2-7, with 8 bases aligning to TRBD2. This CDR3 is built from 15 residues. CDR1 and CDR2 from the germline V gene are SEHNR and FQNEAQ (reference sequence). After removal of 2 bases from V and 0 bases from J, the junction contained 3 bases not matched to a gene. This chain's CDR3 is CASSLLAGRSYEQYF. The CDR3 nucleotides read TGTGCCAGCAGCTTACTAGCGGGTCGCTCCTACGAGCAGTACTTC.

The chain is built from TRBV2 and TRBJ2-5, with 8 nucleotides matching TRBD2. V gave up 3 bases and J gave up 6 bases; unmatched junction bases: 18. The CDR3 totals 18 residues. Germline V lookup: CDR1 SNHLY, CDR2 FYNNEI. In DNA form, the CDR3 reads TGTGCCAGCAGTGAGTCTCAGGGACGCCGGGAGGGCCGACAGACCCAGTACTTC. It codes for CASSESQGRREGRQTQYF. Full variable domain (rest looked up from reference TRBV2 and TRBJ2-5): EPEVTQTPSHQVTQMGQEVILRCVPISNHLYFYWYRQILGQKVEFLVSFYNNEISEKSEIFDDQFSVERPDGSNFTLKIRSTKLEDSAMYFCASSESQGRREGRQTQYFGPGTRLLVL.

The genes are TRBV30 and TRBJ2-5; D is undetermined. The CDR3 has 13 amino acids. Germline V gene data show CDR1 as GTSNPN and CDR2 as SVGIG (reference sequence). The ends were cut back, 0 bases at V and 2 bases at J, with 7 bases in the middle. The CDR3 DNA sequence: TGTGCCTGGAGTGTACAGTCTCAAGAGACCCAGTACTTC. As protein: CAWSVQSQETQYF.

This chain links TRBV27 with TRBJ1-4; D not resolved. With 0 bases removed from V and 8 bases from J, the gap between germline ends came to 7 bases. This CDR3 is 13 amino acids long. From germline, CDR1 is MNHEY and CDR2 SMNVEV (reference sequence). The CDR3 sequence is CASSLSPEEKLFF. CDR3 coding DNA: TGTGCCAGCAGTTTATCGCCAGAAGAAAAACTGTTTTTT.

The DNA of the CDR3 is TGTGCCAGCAGCTTAGAAGCCCAAGCAGGGGAAGAATGCTACACCTTC. It translates to CASSLEAQAGEECYTF. The chain has TRBV11-1 and TRBJ1-2, with a weak D call TRBD1 (6 bases). Germline values: CDR1 SGHAT, CDR2 FQDESV (reference sequence). This CDR3 is 16 amino acids long. Trimming removed 1 base at V and 9 bases at J, with 21 bases between.

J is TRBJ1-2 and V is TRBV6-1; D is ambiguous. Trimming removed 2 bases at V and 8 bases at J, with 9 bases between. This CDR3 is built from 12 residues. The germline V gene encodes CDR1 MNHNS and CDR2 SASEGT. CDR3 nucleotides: TGTGCCAGCAGTGAATGGGAGGGCGGCTACACCTTC. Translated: CASSEWEGGYTF.

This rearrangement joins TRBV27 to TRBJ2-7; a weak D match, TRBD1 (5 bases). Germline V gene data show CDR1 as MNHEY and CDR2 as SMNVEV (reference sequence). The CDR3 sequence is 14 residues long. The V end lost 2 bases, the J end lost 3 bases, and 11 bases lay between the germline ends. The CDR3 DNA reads TGTGCCAGCAGTTTAAAGGGGTTGGGCTACGAGCAGTACTTC. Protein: CASSLKGLGYEQYF.

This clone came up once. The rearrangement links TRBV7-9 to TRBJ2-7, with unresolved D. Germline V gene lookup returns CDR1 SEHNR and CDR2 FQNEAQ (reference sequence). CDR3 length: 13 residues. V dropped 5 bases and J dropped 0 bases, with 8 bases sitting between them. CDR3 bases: TGTGCCAGCAGCCGCCCGAGCTCCTACGAGCAGTACTTC. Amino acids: CASSRPSSYEQYF.

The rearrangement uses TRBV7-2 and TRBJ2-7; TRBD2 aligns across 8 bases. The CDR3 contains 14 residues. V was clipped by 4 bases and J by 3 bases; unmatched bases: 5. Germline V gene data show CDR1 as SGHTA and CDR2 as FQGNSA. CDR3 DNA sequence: TGTGCCAGCAGCTCTTTAGCGGGACGCTACGAGCAGTACTTC. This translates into CASSSLAGRYEQYF.

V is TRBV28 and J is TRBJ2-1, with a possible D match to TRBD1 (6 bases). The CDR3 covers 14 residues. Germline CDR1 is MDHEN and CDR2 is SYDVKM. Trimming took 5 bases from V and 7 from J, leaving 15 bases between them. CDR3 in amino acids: CASSPQGKRNEQFF. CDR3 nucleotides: TGTGCCAGCAGTCCCCAGGGGAAGAGAAATGAGCAGTTCTTC.